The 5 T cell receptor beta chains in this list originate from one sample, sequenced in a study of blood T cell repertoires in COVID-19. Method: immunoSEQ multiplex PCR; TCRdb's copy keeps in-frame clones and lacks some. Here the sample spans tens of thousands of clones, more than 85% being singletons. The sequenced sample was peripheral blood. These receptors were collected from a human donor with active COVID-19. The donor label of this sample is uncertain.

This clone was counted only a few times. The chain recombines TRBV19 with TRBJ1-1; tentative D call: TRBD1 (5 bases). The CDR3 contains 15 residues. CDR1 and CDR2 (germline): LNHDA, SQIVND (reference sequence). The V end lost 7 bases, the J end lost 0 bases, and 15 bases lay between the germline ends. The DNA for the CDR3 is TGTGCCAGTAAGGCAGGGTTTTGGTTGAACACTGAAGCTTTCTTT. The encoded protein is CASKAGFWLNTEAFF.

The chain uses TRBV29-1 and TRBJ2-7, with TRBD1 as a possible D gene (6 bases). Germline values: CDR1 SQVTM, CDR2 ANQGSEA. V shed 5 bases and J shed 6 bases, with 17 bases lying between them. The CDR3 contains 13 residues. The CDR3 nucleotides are TGCAGCGTTCGCCTTGGGGGCGGTGGCGAGCAGTACTTC. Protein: CSVRLGGGGEQYF.

The CDR3 spells CATSARGTNREPQHF. In nucleotides, the CDR3 is TGTGCCACCAGTGCCCGCGGGACCAATCGGGAGCCCCAGCATTTT. The rearrangement uses TRBV24-1 and TRBJ1-5; D possibly corresponds to TRBD1 (5 bases). Deletions cut 5 bases from V and 8 bases from J, with 18 bases between. Germline V gene sequence: CDR1 KGHDR, CDR2 SFDVKD. The CDR3 length is 15 residues.

CDR3 sequence: CASSLRGGGTGDRELFF. For the CDR3, the DNA is TGTGCCAGCAGCTTAAGGGGTGGTGGGACAGGGGACCGGGAGCTGTTTTTT. The rearrangement joins TRBV7-2 to TRBJ2-2, with 10 bases fitting TRBD1. The V segment lost 2 bases and the J segment 9 bases; nucleotides outside the gene matches: 12. This CDR3 has 17 amino acids. The germline V gene encodes CDR1 SGHTA and CDR2 FQGNSA.

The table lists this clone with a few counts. This CDR3 reads CASSQEQGTYGYTF. CDR3 sequence (DNA): TGCGCCAGCAGCCAAGAACAGGGAACCTATGGCTACACCTTC. This chain links TRBV4-3 with TRBJ1-2, with a tentative D call TRBD1 (6 bases). Germline CDR1 reads LGHNA; CDR2 reads YSLEER. Trimming stripped 0 bases from V and 4 bases from J, with 9 bases between. CDR3 length: 14 residues.